These 23 T cell receptor gamma chains originate from one sample sequenced in a study of γδ T cells in repeated Plasmodium falciparum infection. Vgamma9/Vdelta2+ and Vdelta2-negative gammadelta T cells were flow-sorted from PBMC for bulk sequencing. TCRdb reanalyzed the multiplex PCR reads using CATT. The table shows roughly 13,000 gamma-chain clones, with around 1.5% occurring only once. Sequences were obtained from gamma-delta T cells from blood. Receptor source: a pool of human donors (malaria-infected and uninfected, not separated).

This clone was observed at least ten times. A read error is likely here: a far larger clone is one base away. This same CDR3 is encoded by further DNA sequences in the sample. The CDR3 DNA reads TGTGCCGCCTGGGATGGCCCTTATTATAAGAAACTCTTT. Translation gives CAAWDGPYYKKLF. The chain is built from TRGV4 and TRGJ1 or TRGJ2. Per germline, CDR1 EGSTGY and CDR2 YDSYTSSV. This CDR3 comprises 13 residues.

This clone was recorded a few times. A read error likely explains why the TCRdb protein, taken from a much larger clone, differs from this DNA's translation at residue 12; the protein shown is translated from the DNA. The rearrangement joins TRGV9 to TRGJP. The J gene, missing from TCRdb, was assigned here through DNA to germline matching. The CDR3 has 15 amino acids. Per the germline V gene, CDR1 is GITISATS and CDR2 is ISYDGTV (reference sequence). The CDR3 sequence: CALWGNELGKKTKVF. The DNA of the CDR3 is TGTGCCTTGTGGGGAAACGAGTTGGGCAAAAAAACCAAGGTATTT.

As regards this clone: TCRdb lists the protein of a much larger clone for this DNA, which differs at residue 6, so this is likely a read error; the protein given here is translated from the DNA itself. This chain links TRGV3 with TRGJ1 or TRGJ2. Trimming took 3 bases from V and 9 from J; bases not matched to a gene: 5. Germline V lookup: CDR1 VTNTFY, CDR2 YDVSTARD (reference sequence). The CDR3 sequence is 11 residues long. CDR3 region: CATWDGVKKLF. CDR3 nucleotides: TGTGCCACCTGGGACGGAGTTAAGAAACTCTTT.

This clone has at least ten counts. This likely reflects a read error, since a far larger clone is one base away. Different DNA sequences within this sample yield the same CDR3. The V gene is TRGV9, the J gene TRGJP. In the absence of a J gene in TCRdb, the DNA was matched to germline to assign it here. CDR1 is GITISATS and CDR2 is ISYDGTV in the germline V gene (reference sequence). The CDR3 extends over 17 amino acids. CDR3 sequence reads: CALWDQVRELGKKIKVF. As DNA, the CDR3 is TGTGCCTTGTGGGACCAGGTGCGAGAGTTGGGCAAAAAGATCAAGGTATTT.

A word on this clone: The protein TCRdb gives is from a much larger clone and does not agree with this DNA's translation at residue 4, likely a read error; the protein shown here comes from the DNA. This chain uses TRGV2 with TRGJ1 or TRGJ2. There are 13 residues in the CDR3. CDR1 and CDR2 from the germline V gene are EGSNGY and YDSYNSKV. The DNA for the CDR3 is TGTGCCACCCGGGACGACCGATATTATAAGAAACTCTTT. Amino acids: CATRDDRYYKKLF.

The sample holds many counts of this clone. TCRdb shows a much larger clone's protein in place of this DNA's translation, and the two differ at residue 5, likely through a read error; the protein shown is translated from the DNA. Other DNA sequences in the sample encode the same CDR3. The chain has TRGV9 and TRGJP. The CDR3 spans 15 residues. V was clipped by 5 bases and J by 7 bases; unmatched bases: 5. Germline CDR1 GITISATS, CDR2 ISYDGTV (reference sequence). CDR3 sequence: CALWGVELGKKIKVF. CDR3 sequence (DNA): TGTGCCTTGTGGGGTGTGGAGTTGGGCAAAAAAATCAAGGTATTT.

At least ten counts were recorded for this clone. This DNA's translation and the protein TCRdb lists, from a much larger clone, do not match at residue 4, likely due to a read error; the protein shown is translated from the DNA. V usage is TRGV9 and J usage is TRGJP. TCRdb gives no J gene; it was assigned here by matching the DNA to germline. CDR3 length: 16 residues. Germline V gives CDR1 GITISATS, CDR2 ISYDGTV (reference sequence). CDR3 DNA: TGTGCCTTGCGGGACCAGCAAGAGTTGGGCAAAAAAATCAAGGTATTT. Amino acids: CALRDQQELGKKIKVF.

This clone was seen a few times. TCRdb assigns this DNA the protein of a much larger clone, which departs from its translation at residue 6; this likely reflects a read error, and the protein shown comes from translating the DNA. The rearrangement links TRGV9 to TRGJP2. The CDR3 sequence is 15 residues long. Germline CDR1 reads GITISATS; CDR2 reads ISYDGTV (reference sequence). Trimming took 2 bases from V and 3 from J; bases not matched to a gene: 6. The CDR3 is CALWEAQGSDWIKTF. The CDR3 nucleotides read TGTGCCTTGTGGGAGGCGCAGGGTAGTGATTGGATCAAGACGTTT.

About this clone: TCRdb has a much larger clone's protein, which differs at residue 11 from the translation of this DNA, likely because of a read error; what is shown is the protein translated from the DNA. V usage is TRGV9 and J usage is TRGJ1 or TRGJ2. TCRdb leaves out the J gene; it was filled in here by matching the DNA to germline. The CDR3 is 15 residues long. Germline CDR1 reads GITISATS; CDR2 reads ISYDGTV (reference sequence). J gave up 8 bases and V 1 base, and 14 bases lay outside the gene matches. CDR3: CALWEVGLLDDKKLF. The DNA of the CDR3 is TGTGCCTTGTGGGAGGTAGGATTATTGGATGATAAGAAACTCTTT.

The sample holds a few counts of this clone. TCRdb records a much larger clone's protein for this DNA, with a difference at residue 11 that likely arises from a read error; the protein given is the translation of the DNA. Called V gene: TRGV4; the J gene was not called. The CDR3 is 13 residues long. The germline CDR1 and CDR2 sequences are EGSTGY and YDSYTSSV. DNA for the CDR3: TGTGCCACCTGGGATAGAGGTTATTATAAGGAACTCTTT. It encodes CATWDRGYYKELF.

The table lists this clone with many counts. The protein given by TCRdb reflects a much larger clone and differs at residue 14 from this DNA's translation, likely from a read error; the protein shown is the DNA's translation. The J gene has no call, while the V gene is TRGV9. Germline V gene lookup returns CDR1 GITISATS and CDR2 ISYDGTV (reference sequence). This CDR3 is built from 16 residues. CDR3 sequence reads: CALWEAIGLGKKIMVF. CDR3 nucleotides: TGTGCCTTGTGGGAGGCAATTGGGTTGGGCAAAAAAATCATGGTATTT.

As concerns this clone: The protein given by TCRdb reflects a much larger clone and differs at residue 7 from this DNA's translation, likely from a read error; the protein shown is the DNA's translation. The chain carries TRGV9 and TRGJP. The J gene, missing from TCRdb, was assigned here through DNA to germline matching. The junction had 11 bases not matched to a gene; V was cut back by 0 bases and J by 6 bases. CDR1 GITISATS and CDR2 ISYDGTV come from the germline V gene (reference sequence). The CDR3 contains 19 residues. Here the CDR3 DNA reads TGTGCCTTGTGGGAGGTGCGTTTTTCGGGAGAGTTGGGCAAAAAAATCAAGGTATTT. It specifies CALWEVRFSGELGKKIKVF.

With respect to this clone: A far larger clone differs by one base, so this is likely a read error. This specimen includes other DNA sequences encoding the same CDR3. V gene TRGV9 combines with J gene TRGJ1 or TRGJ2. The J gene, left out of TCRdb, was set here by checking the DNA against germline. The CDR3 is 11 residues long. The V gene's germline CDR1 is GITISATS and CDR2 ISYDGTV (reference sequence). The CDR3 loop reads CALRDQHKKLF. CDR3 nucleotide sequence: TGCGCCTTGCGGGATCAACATAAGAAACTCTTT.

Comments on this clone: This likely came from a read error, as a far larger clone is one base away. This sample also contains other DNA sequences that code for the same CDR3. This sequence joins TRGV4 and TRGJ1 or TRGJ2. The J gene, absent from TCRdb, was called here by matching the DNA to germline. There are 16 residues in the CDR3. CDR1 is EGSTGY and CDR2 is YDSYTSSV in the germline V gene. J gave up 3 bases and V 4 bases, and 15 bases lay outside the gene matches. The CDR3 here is CATWDGYPPVYYKKLF. In DNA, the CDR3 is TGTGCCACCTGGGACGGGTACCCTCCAGTTTATTATAAGAAACTCTTT.

As regards this clone: TCRdb's listed protein matches a much larger clone and diverges from this DNA's translation at residue 7, likely through a read error; the protein shown comes from the DNA. The V call is TRGV2, the J call TRGJ1 or TRGJ2. Because TCRdb records no J gene, it was assigned here through a match of the DNA to germline. In germline, CDR1 is EGSNGY, CDR2 YDSYNSKV. Trimming removed 0 bases from V and 8 bases from J; junction bases left unmatched: 7. The CDR3 has 13 amino acids. The CDR3: CATWDGTLNKKLF. CDR3 sequence (DNA): TGTGCCACCTGGGACGGGACCTTAAATAAGAAACTCTTT.

This clone was counted only a few times. With only one base between it and a far larger clone, this is likely a read error. The identical CDR3 is also encoded by other nucleotide sequences in the sample. This chain joins TRGV9 and TRGJ1 or TRGJ2. The J gene, left out of TCRdb, was set here by checking the DNA against germline. The V gene's germline CDR1 is GITISATS and CDR2 ISYDGTV (reference sequence). This CDR3 contains 11 residues. CDR3 nucleotide sequence: TGCGCCTTGTATTTTTATTATAAGAAACTCTTT. Its protein is CALYFYYKKLF.

Points on this clone: The mismatch at residue 4 between this DNA's translation and the TCRdb protein of a much larger clone likely reflects a read error; the protein shown is translated from the DNA. The chain joins TRGV4 to TRGJ1 or TRGJ2. No J gene was available from TCRdb, and it was assigned here by a germline match of the DNA. This CDR3 is 15 amino acids long. Germline V lookup: CDR1 EGSTGY, CDR2 YDSYTSSV. The CDR3 protein is CATCDGPGNYYKKLF. Here the CDR3 DNA reads TGTGCCACCTGTGATGGGCCGGGGAATTATTATAAGAAACTCTTT.

In regard to this clone: TCRdb assigns this DNA the protein of a much larger clone, which departs from its translation at residue 7; this likely reflects a read error, and the protein shown comes from translating the DNA. The chain joins TRGV9 to TRGJP. Since TCRdb gives no J gene, matching the DNA to germline was used here to assign it. The CDR3 totals 13 residues. CDR1 GITISATS and CDR2 ISYDGTV come from the germline V gene (reference sequence). This CDR3 is CALWELSKKIKVF. As DNA, the CDR3 is TGTGCCTTGTGGGAGTTGAGCAAAAAAATCAAGGTATTT.

This clone was counted between two and nine times. This likely stems from a read error, as it lies one base from a far larger clone. The sample contains more than one DNA sequence encoding this CDR3. V is TRGV3 and J is TRGJ1 or TRGJ2. Assignment of the J gene here rests on matching the DNA to germline, because TCRdb gives none. The CDR3 is made up of 13 amino acids. In germline, CDR1 is VTNTFY, CDR2 YDVSTARD (reference sequence). The CDR3 loop reads CATWVSLIYKKLF. DNA of the CDR3: TGCGCCACCTGGGTCTCGCTGATTTATAAGAAACTCTTT.

A word on this clone: A read error likely explains why the TCRdb protein, taken from a much larger clone, differs from this DNA's translation at residue 8; the protein shown is translated from the DNA. The rearrangement uses TRGV9 and TRGJ1 or TRGJ2. Assignment of the J gene here rests on matching the DNA to germline, because TCRdb gives none. The germline V gene encodes CDR1 GITISATS and CDR2 ISYDGTV (reference sequence). This CDR3 has 17 residues. J gave up 1 base and V 0 bases, and 12 bases lay outside the gene matches. The CDR3 here is CALWEVLVIGNYYKKLF. DNA for the CDR3: TGTGCCTTGTGGGAGGTGCTTGTGATAGGAAATTATTATAAGAAACTCTTT.

This clone was recorded at least ten times. The protein recorded in TCRdb matches a much larger clone and deviates from this DNA's translation at residue 8, suggesting a read error; the protein here is obtained by translating the DNA. The CDR3 DNA reads as TGTGCCTTCTTAGAGTTGGGCGAAAAAATCAAGGTATTT. Protein sequence: CAFLELGEKIKVF. This chain links TRGV9 with TRGJP. CDR3 length: 13 amino acids. Germline CDR1 GITISATS, CDR2 ISYDGTV (reference sequence).

This clone was seen many times. TCRdb lists the protein of a much larger clone for this DNA, which differs at residue 6, so this is likely a read error; the protein given here is translated from the DNA itself. The chain combines TRGV9 with TRGJ1 or TRGJ2. TCRdb carries no J gene annotation; the J gene was assigned here by matching the DNA with germline. Looked up from germline, CDR1 is GITISATS and CDR2 is ISYDGTV (reference sequence). With 5 bases clipped from V and 0 bases from J, the junction kept 10 bases outside the gene matches. This CDR3 comprises 15 residues. The DNA for the CDR3 is TGTGCCTTGTGGGTATCCATATCGAATTATTATAAGAAACTCTTT. It is translated as CALWVSISNYYKKLF.

About this clone itself: The amino acid sequence in TCRdb belongs to a much larger clone and departs from this DNA's translation at residue 3, likely a sequencing read error; the sequence shown is translated from the DNA. The genes are TRGV9 and TRGJ1 or TRGJ2. TCRdb lists no J gene, so it was determined here by aligning the DNA to germline. Germline V lookup: CDR1 GITISATS, CDR2 ISYDGTV (reference sequence). This CDR3 region has 13 residues. The CDR3 sequence: CASWEVLPLGKLF. The CDR3, as DNA: TGTGCCTCGTGGGAGGTCTTACCCCTTGGGAAACTCTTT.